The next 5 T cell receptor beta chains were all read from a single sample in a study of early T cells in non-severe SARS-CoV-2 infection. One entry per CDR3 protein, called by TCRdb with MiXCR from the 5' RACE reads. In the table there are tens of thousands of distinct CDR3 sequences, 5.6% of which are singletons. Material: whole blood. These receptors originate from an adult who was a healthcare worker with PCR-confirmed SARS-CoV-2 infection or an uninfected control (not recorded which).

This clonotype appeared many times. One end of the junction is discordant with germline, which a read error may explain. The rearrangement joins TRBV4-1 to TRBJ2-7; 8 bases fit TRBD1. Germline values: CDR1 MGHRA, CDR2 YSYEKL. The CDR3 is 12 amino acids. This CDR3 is CASSQPRGDRHF. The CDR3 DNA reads TGCGCCAGCAGCCAGCCAAGGGGGGACAGGCACTTC.

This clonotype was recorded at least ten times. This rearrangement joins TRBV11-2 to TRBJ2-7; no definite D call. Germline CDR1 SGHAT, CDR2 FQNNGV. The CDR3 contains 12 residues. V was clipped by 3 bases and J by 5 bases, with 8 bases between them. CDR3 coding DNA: TGTGCCAGCAGCTTGACTTTCCACGAGCAGTACTTC. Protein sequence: CASSLTFHEQYF.

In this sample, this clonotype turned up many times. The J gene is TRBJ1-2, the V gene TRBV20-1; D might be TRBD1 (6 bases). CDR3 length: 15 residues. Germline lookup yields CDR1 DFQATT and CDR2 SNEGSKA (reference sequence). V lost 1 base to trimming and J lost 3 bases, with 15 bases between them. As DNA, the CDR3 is TGCAGTGCTAGAGTAGGGGGACTGGAGGACTATGGCTACACCTTC. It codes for CSARVGGLEDYGYTF.

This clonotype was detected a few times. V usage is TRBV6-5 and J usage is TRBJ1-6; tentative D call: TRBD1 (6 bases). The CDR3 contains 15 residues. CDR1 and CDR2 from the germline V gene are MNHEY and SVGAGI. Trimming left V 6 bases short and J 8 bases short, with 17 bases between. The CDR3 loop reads CASSSDRRPDSPLHF. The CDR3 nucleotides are TGTGCCAGCAGCTCTGACAGGCGCCCTGATTCACCCCTCCACTTT.

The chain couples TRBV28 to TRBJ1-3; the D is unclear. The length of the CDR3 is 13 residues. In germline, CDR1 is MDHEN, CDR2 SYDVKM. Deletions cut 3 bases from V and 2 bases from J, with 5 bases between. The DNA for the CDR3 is TGTGCCAGCAGTTTGAACGCTGGAAACACCATATATTTT. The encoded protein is CASSLNAGNTIYF.